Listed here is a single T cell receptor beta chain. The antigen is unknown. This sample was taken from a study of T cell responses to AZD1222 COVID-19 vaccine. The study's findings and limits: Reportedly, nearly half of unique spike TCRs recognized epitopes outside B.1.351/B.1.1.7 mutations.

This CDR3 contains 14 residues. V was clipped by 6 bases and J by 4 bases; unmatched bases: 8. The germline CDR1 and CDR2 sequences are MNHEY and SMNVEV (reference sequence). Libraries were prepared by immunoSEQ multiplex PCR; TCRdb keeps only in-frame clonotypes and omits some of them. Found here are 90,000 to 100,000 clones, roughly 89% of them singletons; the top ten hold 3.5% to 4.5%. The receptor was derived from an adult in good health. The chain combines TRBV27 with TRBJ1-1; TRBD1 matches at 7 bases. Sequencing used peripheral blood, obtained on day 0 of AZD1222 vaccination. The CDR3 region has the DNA TGTGCCAGCAGCCTGAAAGGGGGCATCACTGAAGCTTTCTTT. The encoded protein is CASSLKGGITEAFF.